The source of this TCR beta chain is a study of response to subunit inactivated influenza vaccine. General observations from the study: Authors suggested that a seasonal influenza vaccination recruits few new T cells each time.

TCRdb reprocessed the RT-PCR reads via MiXCR and lists one record per CDR3 protein. The sample includes about 570,000 distinct CDR3 sequences, about 10% of them seen just once. CDR3 size: 13 residues. The V end lost 3 bases, the J end lost 4 bases, and 9 bases lay between the germline ends. A word on this clonotype: Its antigen is not identified.

The data were also submitted as part of a second study, on T cells expressing NK-cell markers. That study reports: With UMIs, 5'RACE template switching was used to make TCR beta cDNA. Just one sequenced donor of eight was HCMV-seronegative, while seven were seropositive.

This TCR derives from a man aged 50 or older who received an inactivated influenza vaccine. The source was PBMCs from blood, collected on the day of vaccination. The chain uses TRBV12-3 or TRBV12-4 and TRBJ1-1; D not certain. The chain's CDR3 is CASSLPGPTEAFF. The CDR3 DNA follows: TGTGCCAGCAGTTTGCCAGGACCCACTGAAGCTTTCTTT.